The entry below describes one T cell receptor (beta chain). Libraries were prepared by immunoSEQ multiplex PCR; TCRdb keeps only in-frame clonotypes and omits some of them. The sample contains about 26,000 clones, roughly 90% of which appear only once. This specimen comes from a study of blood T cell repertoires in COVID-19. Germline V gene sequence: CDR1 SGHTA, CDR2 FQGNSA. This CDR3 region has 15 residues. V lost 5 bases and J lost 6; bases outside the gene matches: 9. This sequence was found in a human donor in a cohort sampled during active COVID-19. The V gene is TRBV7-2, the J gene TRBJ2-1; 8 bases match TRBD2. The sample taken for sequencing was peripheral blood. The CDR3 bases are TGTGCCAGCAGCGAAATAGCGGGGCGGGCCAATGAGCAGTTCTTC. Its translation is CASSEIAGRANEQFF.